Detailed here is one T cell receptor (beta chain). The antigen remains undetermined. Donors were nominally healthy when sampled, though unrecorded immune exposures were likely. The data were obtained in a study of cytomegalovirus exposure and HLA in healthy donors. The study, taken as a whole, reports: The study assumed roughly uniform donor sequencing depth for presence/absence analyses.

The length of the CDR3 is 11 residues. Trimming took 6 bases from V and 4 from J, leaving 7 bases between them. The germline gives CDR1 SNHLY, CDR2 FYNNEI. 60 Vbeta and 13 Jbeta primers were used in PCR. Profiling relied on immunoSEQ multiplex PCR, and the TCRdb table lists in-frame clones only, not all of them. The sample has approximately 79,000 clones; 78% are singletons. Specimen: PBMCs. This TCR was recovered from a male donor in good health and CMV-seropositive. The chain has TRBV2 and TRBJ2-7, with D maybe TRBD1 (5 bases). The CDR3 nucleotides are TGTGCCAGCAGATCAGGGTACGAGCAGTACTTC. Its protein product is CASRSGYEQYF.